This TCR beta chain comes out of a study of OX40 agonist ivuxolimab in advanced cancers. The table came from immunoSEQ multiplex PCR; TCRdb's copy has only in-frame clones and leaves some out. The table lists some 25,000 clones, roughly 79% of them singletons. Study-level results: The investigators did not determine what antigen specificity the expanded peripheral T cells had. CD4+ and CD8+ T cells in blood underwent clonal expansion by week 6 at 0.1 to 3.0 mg/kg. More expanded clones were found, on average, in CD8+ than in CD4+ T cells.

The V gene lost 6 bases and the J gene lost 1 base, with 9 bases spanning the gap. In germline, CDR1 is SNHLY, CDR2 FYNNEI. This CDR3 is 13 amino acids long. Points on this clone: No antigen is known for it.

The V call is TRBV2, the J call TRBJ2-5; unclear D gene. The specimen comprised CD4+ or CD8+ T cells sorted from blood, sampled in a trial of the OX40 agonist ivuxolimab. This receptor was taken from an adult with an advanced solid tumor such as melanoma, head and neck, liver or kidney cancer. CDR3 sequence: CASSPTTQETQYF. CDR3 nucleotides: TGTGCCAGCAGCCCGACAACCCAAGAGACCCAGTACTTC.